The present T cell receptor (beta chain) was sequenced within a study of T and B cells in COVID-19 patients. TRB was amplified from about 240-490 ng of blood genomic DNA. TRB rearrangements were amplified by multiplex PCR with BIOMED2 TRB-A/B primers. TCRdb recomputed calls from the multiplex PCR reads with MiXCR, one row per CDR3 protein. The sample carries about 8,000 distinct CDR3 sequences, roughly 28% recorded once. Input material: blood. The sequence was collected from a human donor who had recovered from COVID-19.

CDR3 residues: CASSHRQGTGYTF. For the CDR3, the DNA is TGTGCCAGCAGCCACAGGCAGGGGACGGGCTACACCTTC. The chain employs TRBV6-2 or TRBV6-3 and TRBJ1-2; TRBD1 might be the D (6 bases). V was pared by 6 bases and J by 8 bases, with 16 bases between. CDR1 and CDR2 (germline): MNHEY, SVGEGT. The CDR3 covers 13 residues.